The source of this T cell receptor (beta chain) is a study of blood T cell repertoires in COVID-19. The overall study: The analysed material was cDNA or gDNA that came from T cells, B-cell-depleted T cells, or PBMCs.

Trimming removed 2 bases from V and 0 bases from J; junction bases left unmatched: 2. Germline CDR1 reads SGHRS; CDR2 reads YFSETQ. This CDR3 is 15 amino acids long. Ages ranged from about 18 to 100 years, with residence in more than 20 US areas. The recovered donors of Cohort 3 showed two negative PCRs, clearance, or symptom resolution. In the source study's methods: For nucleated cells, counts were estimated from reference gene primer amplification. Measured with immunoSEQ multiplex PCR; TCRdb has only the in-frame clones, and not every one. The V and J calls and clone size are taken from that table; D and trimming were inferred from the DNA. The sample lists roughly 450,000 clones; about 90% were seen once. As concerns this clone: This sample also contains other DNA sequences that code for the same CDR3.

The clonotype comes from a man younger than 35 who had recovered from COVID-19. Sample: PBMCs or T cells enriched from blood (not recorded which). The gene calls are TRBV5-1 and TRBJ1-3; 7 bases match TRBD1. The CDR3 loop reads CASSLGTASGNTIYF. The CDR3 coding sequence is TGCGCCAGCAGCTTAGGGACAGCCTCTGGAAACACCATATATTTT.